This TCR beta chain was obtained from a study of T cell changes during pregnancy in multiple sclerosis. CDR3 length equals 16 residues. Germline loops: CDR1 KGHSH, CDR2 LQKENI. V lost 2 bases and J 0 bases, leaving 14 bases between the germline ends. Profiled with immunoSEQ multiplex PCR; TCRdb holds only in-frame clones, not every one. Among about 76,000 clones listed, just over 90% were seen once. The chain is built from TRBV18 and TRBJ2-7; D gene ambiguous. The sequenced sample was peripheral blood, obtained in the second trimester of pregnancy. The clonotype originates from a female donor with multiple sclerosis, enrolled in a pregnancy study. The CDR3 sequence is CASSPNSLRSSYEQYF. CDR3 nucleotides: TGTGCCAGCTCACCAAATAGCTTAAGGAGCTCCTACGAGCAGTACTTC.